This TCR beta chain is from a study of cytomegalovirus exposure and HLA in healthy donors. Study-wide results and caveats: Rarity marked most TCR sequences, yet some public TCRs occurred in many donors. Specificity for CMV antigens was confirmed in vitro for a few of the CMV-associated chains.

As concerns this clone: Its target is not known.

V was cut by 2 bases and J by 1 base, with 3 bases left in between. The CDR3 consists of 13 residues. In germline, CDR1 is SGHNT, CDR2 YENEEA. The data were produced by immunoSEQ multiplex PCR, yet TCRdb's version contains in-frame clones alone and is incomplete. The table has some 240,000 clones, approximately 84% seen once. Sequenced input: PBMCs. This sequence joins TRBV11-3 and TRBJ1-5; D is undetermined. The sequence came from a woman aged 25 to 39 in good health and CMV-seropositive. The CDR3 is CASSLQSNQPQHF. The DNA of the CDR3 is TGTGCCAGCAGCTTACAAAGCAATCAGCCCCAGCATTTT.